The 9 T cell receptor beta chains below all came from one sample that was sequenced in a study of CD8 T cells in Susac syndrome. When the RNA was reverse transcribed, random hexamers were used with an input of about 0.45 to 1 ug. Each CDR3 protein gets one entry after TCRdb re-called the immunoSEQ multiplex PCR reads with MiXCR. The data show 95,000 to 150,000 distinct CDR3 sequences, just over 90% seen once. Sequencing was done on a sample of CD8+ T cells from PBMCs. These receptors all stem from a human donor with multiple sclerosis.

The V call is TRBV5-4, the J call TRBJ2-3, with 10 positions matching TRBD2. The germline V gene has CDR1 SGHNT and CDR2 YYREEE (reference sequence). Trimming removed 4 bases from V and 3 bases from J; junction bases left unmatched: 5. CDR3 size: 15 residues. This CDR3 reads CASSRGLAATDTQYF. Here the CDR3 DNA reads TGTGCCAGCAGCCGCGGACTAGCGGCTACAGATACGCAGTATTTT.

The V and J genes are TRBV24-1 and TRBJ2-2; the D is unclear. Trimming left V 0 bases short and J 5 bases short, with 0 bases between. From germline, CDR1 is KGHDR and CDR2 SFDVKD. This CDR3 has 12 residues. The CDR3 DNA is TGTGCCACCAGTGATTTGACCGGGGAGCTGTTTTTT. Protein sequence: CATSDLTGELFF.

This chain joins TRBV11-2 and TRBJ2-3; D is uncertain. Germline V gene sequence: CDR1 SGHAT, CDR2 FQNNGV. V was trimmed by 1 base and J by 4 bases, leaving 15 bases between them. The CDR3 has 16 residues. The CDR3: CASSLARARPADTQYF. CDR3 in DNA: TGTGCCAGCAGCTTAGCCCGGGCCCGGCCGGCAGATACGCAGTATTTT.

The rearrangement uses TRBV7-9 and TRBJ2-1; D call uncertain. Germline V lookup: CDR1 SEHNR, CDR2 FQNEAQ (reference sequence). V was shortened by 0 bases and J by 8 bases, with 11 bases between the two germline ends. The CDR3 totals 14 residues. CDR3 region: CASSLAGSSDEQFF. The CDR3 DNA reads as TGTGCCAGCAGCTTAGCCGGCAGCTCGGATGAGCAGTTCTTC.

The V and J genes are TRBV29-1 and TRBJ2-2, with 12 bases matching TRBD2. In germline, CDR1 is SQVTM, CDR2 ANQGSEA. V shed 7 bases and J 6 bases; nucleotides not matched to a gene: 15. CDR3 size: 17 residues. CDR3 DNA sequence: TGCAGCGCTCACGGCCTAGCGGGAGGGCGAAGGGCCGGGGAGCTGTTTTTT. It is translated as CSAHGLAGGRRAGELFF.

The CDR3 nucleotides read TGCAGTGCTAGAGTGAGGACTGTGAAACCTTCGGGCGAGCAGTACTTC. Translating gives CSARVRTVKPSGEQYF. The chain links TRBV20-1 to TRBJ2-7; maybe TRBD2 (5 bases). The V end lost 1 base, the J end lost 6 bases, and 22 bases lay between the germline ends. The CDR3 covers 16 residues. Per the germline V gene, CDR1 is DFQATT and CDR2 is SNEGSKA (reference sequence).

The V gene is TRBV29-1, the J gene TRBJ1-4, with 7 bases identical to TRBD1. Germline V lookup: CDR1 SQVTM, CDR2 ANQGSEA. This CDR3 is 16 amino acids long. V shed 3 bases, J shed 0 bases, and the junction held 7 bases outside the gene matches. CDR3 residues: CSVEIYQGATNEKLFF. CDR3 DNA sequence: TGCAGCGTTGAGATTTACCAGGGGGCAACTAATGAAAAACTGTTTTTT.

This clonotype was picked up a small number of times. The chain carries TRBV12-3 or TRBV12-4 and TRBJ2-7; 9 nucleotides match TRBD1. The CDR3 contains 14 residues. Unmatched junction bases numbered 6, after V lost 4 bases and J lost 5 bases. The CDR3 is CASSSGQGRDEQYF. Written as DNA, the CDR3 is TGTGCCAGCAGTTCCGGACAGGGGAGGGACGAGCAGTACTTC.

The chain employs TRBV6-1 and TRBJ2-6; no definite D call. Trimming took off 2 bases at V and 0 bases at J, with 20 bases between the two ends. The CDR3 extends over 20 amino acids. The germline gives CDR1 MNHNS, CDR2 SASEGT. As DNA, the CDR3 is TGTGCCAGCAGTGAACCCCAACGAAGGGCGCCGGCCTCTGGGGCCAACGTCCTGACTTTC. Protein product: CASSEPQRRAPASGANVLTF.